Shown below are 10 T cell receptor beta chains from a single sample sequenced in a study of cytomegalovirus exposure and HLA in healthy donors. It was with 60 Vbeta and 13 Jbeta primers that the PCR ran. TCRdb's table, derived via immunoSEQ multiplex PCR, lists solely in-frame clones and lacks some. The profile shows 110,000 to 150,000 clones, roughly 68% of them singletons. The specimen sequenced was PBMCs. All receptors come from a man aged 55 to 70 in good health and CMV-seronegative.

With respect to this clone: The germline gene is not matched at one end of the junction; a read error may be the cause. The chain carries TRBV7-9 and TRBJ1-1, with D maybe TRBD1 (5 bases). The CDR3 runs 14 residues. CDR1 is SEHNR and CDR2 is FQNEAQ in the germline V gene (reference sequence). Written as DNA, the CDR3 is TGTTCCAGCAGCCCTCAGGGAGGGGACACTGAAGCTTTCTTT. This gives the protein CSSSPQGGDTEAFF.

The V and J genes are TRBV2 and TRBJ2-5; 8 positions agree with TRBD2. The CDR3 length is 15 residues. CDR1 is SNHLY and CDR2 is FYNNEI in the germline V gene. Unmatched junction bases numbered 8, after V lost 3 bases and J lost 5 bases. The DNA of the CDR3 is TGTGCCAGCAGTGATTCGGGGGGGGCCGGGGAGACCCAGTACTTC. This codes for CASSDSGGAGETQYF.

CDR3 amino acids: CASTRQGINYGYTF. CDR3 nucleotide sequence: TGTGCCAGCACCCGACAGGGGATAAACTATGGCTACACCTTC. The chain has TRBV6-5 and TRBJ1-2; TRBD1 agrees at 8 bases. V gave up 7 bases and J gave up 2 bases; unmatched junction bases: 6. This CDR3 has 14 amino acids. Germline assignment: CDR1 MNHEY and CDR2 SVGAGI.

The chain combines TRBV28 with TRBJ2-7; weak D call: TRBD1 (6 bases). CDR1 and CDR2 (germline): MDHEN, SYDVKM. The ends were cut back, 8 bases at V and 0 bases at J, with 23 bases in the middle. This CDR3 spans 17 amino acids. The CDR3 loop is CASQGPPSRDTSYEQYF. CDR3 DNA: TGTGCCAGCCAAGGCCCCCCTTCCCGGGACACCTCCTACGAGCAGTACTTC. The full variable domain, with the rest looked up from reference TRBV28 and TRBJ2-7, is DVKVTQSSRYLVKRTGEKVFLECVQDMDHENMFWYRQDPGLGLRLIYFSYDVKMKEKGDIPEGYSVSREKKERFSLILESASTNQTSMYLCASQGPPSRDTSYEQYFGPGTRLTVT.

This clone is a singleton in its sample. For the CDR3, the DNA is TGTGCCAGCAGTCGCTACGAGCAGTACTTC. It specifies CASSRYEQYF. The chain employs TRBV28 and TRBJ2-7, with D uncertain. The CDR3 runs to 10 residues. Germline CDR1 is MDHEN and CDR2 is SYDVKM. Deletions cut 5 bases from V and 3 bases from J, with 2 bases between.

The chain recombines TRBV5-4 with TRBJ2-7, with 9 bases that match TRBD2. Germline V gives CDR1 SGHNT, CDR2 YYREEE (reference sequence). The V segment lost 4 bases and the J segment 1 base; nucleotides outside the gene matches: 9. The CDR3 runs to 16 residues. Here the CDR3 reads CASSGSGSGRSYEQYF. DNA of the CDR3: TGTGCCAGCAGCGGGAGCGGCAGCGGGAGGTCCTACGAGCAGTACTTC.

The chain employs TRBV5-1 and TRBJ2-5, with TRBD2 identical over 8 bases. The CDR3 has 14 amino acids. V shed 9 bases and J 0 bases; nucleotides not matched to a gene: 7. The germline gives CDR1 SGHRS, CDR2 YFSETQ. DNA for the CDR3: TGCGCCACCAAACTAGCGGAGTACCAAGAGACCCAGTACTTC. It yields the protein CATKLAEYQETQYF.

The CDR3 sequence: CASMRGTNEKLFF. For the CDR3, the DNA is TGTGCCAGCATGAGGGGGACTAATGAAAAACTGTTTTTT. The V gene is TRBV7-9, the J gene TRBJ1-4; D might be TRBD1 (6 bases). The CDR3 is made up of 13 amino acids. V was shortened by 7 bases and J by 2 bases, with 8 bases between the two germline ends. Germline assignment: CDR1 SEHNR and CDR2 FQNEAQ (reference sequence).

V and J are TRBV7-2 and TRBJ2-2, with 8 bases aligning to TRBD1. V gave up 1 base and J gave up 5 bases; unmatched junction bases: 6. Germline assignment: CDR1 SGHTA and CDR2 FQGNSA. The CDR3 contains 16 residues. The CDR3 DNA follows: TGTGCCAGCAGCTTAGAAGCAGGGGGCTTGACCGGGGAGCTGTTTTTT. It codes for CASSLEAGGLTGELFF.

The V call is TRBV6-6, the J call TRBJ2-1, with D maybe TRBD2 (6 bases). The CDR3 consists of 12 residues. In germline, CDR1 is MNHNY, CDR2 SVGAGI (reference sequence). The V end lost 8 bases, the J end lost 8 bases, and 13 bases lay between the germline ends. The CDR3 DNA sequence: TGTGCCAGCTCAAGACTAGGGGATGAGCAGTTCTTC. Its translation: CASSRLGDEQFF.